The 28 T cell receptor beta chains listed next were all sequenced from one sample in a study of CD8 T cells in Susac syndrome. RNA was extracted with the RNeasy kit, and a quantity of about 0.45 to 1 ug was reverse transcribed using random hexamers. Via MiXCR, TCRdb re-called the immunoSEQ multiplex PCR reads, giving one row per CDR3 protein. Here the sample spans 400,000 or so distinct CDR3 sequences, more than 70% being singletons. Sample: CD8+ T cells from PBMCs. Receptors were obtained from a human donor with multiple sclerosis.

This chain connects TRBV7-6 to TRBJ2-3; D unclear. Germline CDR1 and CDR2: SGHVS and FNYEAQ. This CDR3 is 16 amino acids long. V lost 7 bases, J lost 3 bases, and 20 bases lay in between. CDR3 sequence (DNA): TGTGCCAGCAACCTCGAGGCCAGTGGGTTGACAGATACGCAGTATTTT. It yields the protein CASNLEASGLTDTQYF.

This clonotype was picked up one time. J is TRBJ1-1 and V is TRBV27; a possible D gene is TRBD1 (5 bases). Looked up from germline, CDR1 is MNHEY and CDR2 is SMNVEV (reference sequence). V was clipped by 6 bases and J by 1 base, with 12 bases between them. The CDR3 runs 14 residues. DNA for the CDR3: TGTGCCAGCAGACCGGCGGGGACGAACACTGAAGCTTTCTTT. Its protein product is CASRPAGTNTEAFF.

This clonotype was observed a few times. The chain uses TRBV2 and TRBJ2-7; no clear D gene. Germline CDR1 and CDR2: SNHLY and FYNNEI. V was cut by 3 bases and J by 5 bases, with 5 bases left in between. The CDR3 length is 11 residues. CDR3 amino acids: CASSEVDEQYF. CDR3 nucleotide sequence: TGTGCCAGCAGTGAGGTGGACGAGCAGTACTTC.

This chain uses TRBV10-3 with TRBJ2-2, with 8 positions matching TRBD2. Germline CDR1 is ENHRY and CDR2 is SYGVKD. The V gene end was trimmed by 7 bases and the J gene end by 3 bases; junction bases not matched to a gene: 7. The CDR3 is made up of 15 amino acids. CDR3 DNA: TGTGCCATCAAAGCGGGGGACGGAGACACCGGGGAGCTGTTTTTT. As protein: CAIKAGDGDTGELFF.

The rearrangement links TRBV21-1 to TRBJ1-1; TRBD1, the table's D call, was not compared with the DNA. TRBV21-1 is termed a pseudogene. This CDR3 region has 16 residues. In DNA, the CDR3 is TGTGCCAGCAGCACCGGACAGAACGTGATGAACACTGAAGCTTTCTTT. Translating it yields CASSTGQNVMNTEAFF.

This clonotype was recorded once. The chain joins TRBV19 to TRBJ1-5; the D gene is possibly TRBD1 (5 bases). The germline CDR1 and CDR2 sequences are LNHDA and SQIVND (reference sequence). V was pared by 6 bases and J by 11 bases, with 17 bases between. The CDR3 consists of 13 residues. CDR3 region: CASSGGTPYSQHF. In DNA, the CDR3 is TGTGCCAGTAGCGGCGGGACTCCCTATTCCCAGCATTTT.

V and J are TRBV20-1 and TRBJ2-7; D unclear. With 0 bases removed from V and 4 bases from J, the gap between germline ends came to 13 bases. The CDR3 runs 14 residues. Germline-derived CDR1 and CDR2 are DFQATT and SNEGSKA (reference sequence). The CDR3 here is CSARDQDLNYEQYF. The DNA for the CDR3 is TGCAGTGCTAGAGATCAAGACCTGAATTACGAGCAGTACTTC.

This chain connects TRBV20-1 to TRBJ2-1; TRBD2 matches at 11 bases. The CDR3 is made up of 17 amino acids. Trimming took 0 bases from V and 10 from J; bases not matched to a gene: 14. CDR1 is DFQATT, CDR2 SNEGSKA, per germline (reference sequence). The CDR3 spells CSARDPLAGGDAREQFF. The CDR3 DNA is TGCAGTGCTAGAGATCCCCTAGCGGGAGGTGACGCAAGGGAGCAGTTCTTC.

V usage is TRBV15 and J usage is TRBJ2-3, with 8 bases aligning to TRBD2. Germline values: CDR1 LNHNV, CDR2 YYDKDF (reference sequence). The CDR3 loop spans 13 amino acids. Unmatched junction bases numbered 5, after V lost 6 bases and J lost 6 bases. This chain's CDR3 is CATRAGGQDTQYF. The CDR3, as DNA: TGTGCCACCAGGGCGGGGGGTCAGGATACGCAGTATTTT.

This clonotype was found once. The chain uses TRBV7-9 and TRBJ1-2, with a possible D match to TRBD1 (5 bases). Trimming stripped 4 bases from V and 9 bases from J, with 15 bases between. Germline-derived CDR1 and CDR2 are SEHNR and FQNEAQ (reference sequence). The CDR3 totals 13 residues. The chain's CDR3 is CASSSGTGVSYTF. Written as DNA, the CDR3 is TGTGCCAGCAGCTCCGGGACCGGTGTAAGCTACACCTTC.

The chain recombines TRBV14 with TRBJ2-7; tentatively, D is TRBD1 (5 bases). Germline V CDR1 and CDR2: SGHDN, FVKESK. This CDR3 has 17 amino acids. Trimming took off 1 base at V and 2 bases at J, with 18 bases between the two ends. The CDR3 here is CASSQADGPGWTYEQYF. The CDR3 DNA reads as TGTGCCAGCAGCCAAGCGGACGGCCCAGGGTGGACCTACGAGCAGTACTTC. Complete variable domain (other parts from reference TRBV14 and TRBJ2-7): EAGVTQFPSHSVIEKGQTVTLRCDPISGHDNLYWYRRVMGKEIKFLLHFVKESKQDESGMPNNRFLAERTGGTYSTLKVQPAELEDSGVYFCASSQADGPGWTYEQYFGPGTRLTVT.

The J gene is TRBJ2-7, the V gene TRBV7-9; 7 bases are shared with TRBD2. Germline V gene sequence: CDR1 SEHNR, CDR2 FQNEAQ (reference sequence). V was pared by 7 bases and J by 7 bases, with 7 bases of the junction left unmatched. This CDR3 is built from 12 residues. As DNA, the CDR3 is TGTGCCAGCACTTCGGGGGGTGAGGAGCAGTACTTC. Translation gives CASTSGGEEQYF.

This chain joins TRBV7-9 and TRBJ2-3; D possibly corresponds to TRBD1 (6 bases). CDR3 length: 19 amino acids. Germline assignment: CDR1 SEHNR and CDR2 FQNEAQ (reference sequence). V was cut by 4 bases and J by 0 bases, with 23 bases left in between. The CDR3 nucleotides read TGTGCCAGCAGCTCCCTAAGAACTCGGACAGCTATAAGCACAGATACGCAGTATTTT. It translates to CASSSLRTRTAISTDTQYF.

This clonotype was recorded only once. V gene TRBV23-1 combines with J gene TRBJ2-5, with no clear D. TRBV23-1 is known as an ORF, though its function is uncertain. V was clipped by 4 bases and J by 1 base, with 10 bases between them. The CDR3 has 14 residues. CDR3 nucleotides: TGCGCCAGCAGTCCTCGGTGCTTCCAAGAGACCCAGTACTTC. Encoded protein: CASSPRCFQETQYF.

The chain joins TRBV30 to TRBJ1-1; D is uncertain. Trimming took off 0 bases at V and 6 bases at J, with 17 bases between the two ends. CDR1 GTSNPN and CDR2 SVGIG come from the germline V gene (reference sequence). The CDR3 has 15 residues. CDR3 sequence (DNA): TGTGCCTGGAGTGTACGGGTGGGATTCGGCCCTGAAGCTTTCTTT. Translated: CAWSVRVGFGPEAFF.

The CDR3 protein is CASSLGQVPISGANVLTF. CDR3 in DNA: TGTGCCAGCAGCCTCGGACAGGTTCCCATCTCTGGGGCCAACGTCCTGACTTTC. V and J are TRBV7-9 and TRBJ2-6; 7 nucleotides agree with TRBD1. Trimming took 5 bases from V and 0 from J; bases not matched to a gene: 10. The CDR3 has 18 residues. Germline V gives CDR1 SEHNR, CDR2 FQNEAQ (reference sequence).

The rearrangement uses TRBV29-1 and TRBJ2-5, with 10 nucleotides matching TRBD1. Germline values: CDR1 SQVTM, CDR2 ANQGSEA. Trimming cost V 6 bases and J 4 bases; bases outside gene matches: 17. CDR3 size: 17 residues. CDR3 sequence (DNA): TGCAGCGTCTTTCCTTCCACCGGGACAGGGGTACGAGAGACCCAGTACTTC. The encoded protein is CSVFPSTGTGVRETQYF.

The chain links TRBV4-2 to TRBJ1-1; 10 nucleotides align to TRBD1. Germline CDR1 and CDR2: LGHNA and YNFKEQ. V lost 4 bases and J lost 5; bases outside the gene matches: 7. The CDR3 contains 15 residues. The CDR3 protein is CASSLDRGIETEAFF. The DNA for the CDR3 is TGTGCCAGCAGCCTGGACAGGGGGATTGAAACTGAAGCTTTCTTT.

The gene calls are TRBV12-3 or TRBV12-4 and TRBJ1-1; D is ambiguous. The CDR3 covers 15 residues. V lost 3 bases and J lost 0, with 11 bases in between. DNA for the CDR3: TGTGCCAGCAGTTTGGCCCGTAACATGAACACTGAAGCTTTCTTT. Encoded protein: CASSLARNMNTEAFF.

J is TRBJ2-6 and V is TRBV6-5; D unclear. This CDR3 has 18 residues. The V gene lost 0 bases and the J gene lost 0 bases, with 12 bases spanning the gap. Germline CDR1 and CDR2: MNHEY and SVGAGI. CDR3 residues: CASSYSSGFYSGANVLTF. CDR3 DNA sequence: TGTGCCAGCAGTTACTCGAGTGGTTTCTACTCTGGGGCCAACGTCCTGACTTTC.

This clonotype was observed a single time. The CDR3: CASSGVFAGSSSYEQYF. The CDR3 DNA follows: TGTGCCAGCAGTGGGGTATTCGCGGGATCCAGCTCCTACGAGCAGTACTTC. The V gene is TRBV2, the J gene TRBJ2-7, with a tentative D call TRBD2 (6 bases). Deletions cut 4 bases from V and 0 bases from J, with 19 bases between. From germline, CDR1 is SNHLY and CDR2 FYNNEI. The CDR3 is made up of 17 amino acids.

The genes are TRBV9 and TRBJ2-7; D remains ambiguous. V dropped 0 bases and J dropped 1 base, with 8 bases sitting between them. CDR1 is SGDLS, CDR2 YYNGEE, per germline. This CDR3 spans 14 amino acids. CDR3: CASSVGIPSYEQYF. DNA for the CDR3: TGTGCCAGCAGCGTAGGGATCCCGTCCTACGAGCAGTACTTC.

The genes are TRBV12-3 or TRBV12-4 and TRBJ1-2; the match to TRBD1 covers 8 bases. This CDR3 spans 15 amino acids. J was trimmed by 2 bases and V by 6 bases; bases with no gene match: 8. The CDR3 region has the DNA TGTGCCAGCAGCCACCCGGGACAGGAAAACTATGGCTACACCTTC. It yields the protein CASSHPGQENYGYTF.

J is TRBJ2-5 and V is TRBV20-1, with D perhaps matching TRBD1 or TRBD2 (5 bases each). Trimming took 0 bases from V and 1 from J, leaving 12 bases between them. This CDR3 region has 15 residues. Germline V CDR1 and CDR2: DFQATT, SNEGSKA (reference sequence). CDR3 loop: CSARDVGALQETQYF. Here the CDR3 DNA reads TGCAGTGCTAGAGATGTCGGGGCACTCCAAGAGACCCAGTACTTC.

The gene calls are TRBV5-5 and TRBJ2-7, with D possibly TRBD2 on 6 matching bases. V gave up 8 bases and J gave up 4 bases, with 22 bases separating them. Germline CDR1 and CDR2: SGHKS and YYEKEE (reference sequence). The CDR3 extends over 15 amino acids. Here the CDR3 DNA reads TGTGCCAGTTCCCTCCAGGGCGGGGAAGTGTACGAGCAGTACTTC. Encoded protein: CASSLQGGEVYEQYF.

This sequence joins TRBV19 and TRBJ2-3; 11 bases agree with TRBD2. With V trimmed by 5 bases and J by 2 bases, 9 bases remained unmatched. The CDR3 is made up of 17 amino acids. Germline values: CDR1 LNHDA, CDR2 SQIVND (reference sequence). DNA of the CDR3: TGTGCCAGTAGTGTCTCGGGACTAGCGGAGGTCACAGATACGCAGTATTTT. Its protein product is CASSVSGLAEVTDTQYF.

This chain connects TRBV30 to TRBJ2-7, with D unresolved. The CDR3 length is 14 residues. Deletions cut 2 bases from V and 7 bases from J, with 18 bases between. Germline V gene sequence: CDR1 GTSNPN, CDR2 SVGIG (reference sequence). CDR3 loop: CAWSFPSFSEEQYF. CDR3 nucleotide sequence: TGTGCCTGGAGTTTTCCATCCTTTTCGGAAGAGCAGTACTTC. The full variable domain, its missing parts supplied by reference TRBV30 and TRBJ2-7, is SQTIHQWPATLVQPVGSPLSLECTVEGTSNPNLYWYRQAAGRGLQLLFYSVGIGQISSEVPQNLSASRPQDRQFILSSKKLLLSDSGFYLCAWSFPSFSEEQYFGPGTRLTVT.

The V call is TRBV7-3, the J call TRBJ2-7; TRBD1 matches 9 bases. This CDR3 has 13 amino acids. The J segment lost 5 bases and the V segment lost 5 bases, leaving 4 bases of the junction unmatched. CDR1 SGHTA and CDR2 FQGTGA come from the germline V gene. CDR3 in amino acids: CASSRTGVDEQYF. Written as DNA, the CDR3 is TGTGCCAGCAGCCGGACAGGGGTCGACGAGCAGTACTTC.